The sequence of this TCR beta chain was determined in a study of human T cells and chemical hapten exposure. The V gene end was trimmed by 0 bases and the J gene end by 2 bases; junction bases not matched to a gene: 0. The CDR3 has 14 residues. Germline V gene sequence: CDR1 SGHRS, CDR2 YFSETQ. Described time point: healthy volunteer bleed at 2 weeks. Extraction of total RNA was performed on unfractionated whole blood. Study-level results: No alteration of TCRs above 1 in 1000 frequency was seen with DPC sensitization.

This clonotype was detected ten times or more. Its specificity is not known. The library gave individual cDNA molecules unique molecular identifiers. Via MiXCR, TCRdb re-called the RACE reads, giving one row per CDR3 protein. The sample records 100,000 to 150,000 distinct CDR3 sequences, 8.5% to 9.5% being singletons. The specimen sequenced was whole blood. The source is a male donor in good health. Some clones in this sample may be carry-over from other donors' samples. The chain combines TRBV5-1 with TRBJ1-2; 8 bases agree with TRBD1. The CDR3 DNA reads TGCGCCAGCAGCTTGGGGGACAGGAACTATGGCTACACCTTC. Its translation is CASSLGDRNYGYTF. The full variable domain, in which reference TRBV5-1 and TRBJ1-2 provide the parts outside the CDR3, is KAGVTQTPRYLIKTRGQQVTLSCSPISGHRSVSWYQQTPGQGLQFLFEYFSETQRNKGNFPGRFSGRQFSNSRSEMNVSTLELGDSALYLCASSLGDRNYGYTFGSGTRLTVV.